This paragraph reports one T cell receptor beta chain. Its target antigen remains unknown. One base away there is no much larger clone; base qualities are not given. The CDR3 regions of human TCRbeta chains were analyzed by immunosequencing. Per the original workflow: TCRs in the repertoires were matched against a reference library of SARS-CoV-2-specific TCRs that had been generated with the MIRA antigen-specificity platform. Breadth was defined as the fraction of unique TCRs that were SARS-CoV-2-associated. Depth was defined as the fraction of total T cells that were SARS-CoV-2-associated. Each spike-specific TCR was assigned to its reactive spike region and to a CD4 or CD8 class using the MIRA data. Log10-transformed breadth and depth values were compared by one-way ANOVA with Sidak's multiple comparisons tests. The table comes from immuneACCESS by way of TCRdb, which keeps in-frame sequences with V and J called. Part of the clones is missing from these tables; in studies checked, under half for an unresolved V gene and the rest for unknown reasons. Clone size and the V and J calls come from that table; the DNA yielded D and trimming. Counted in this sample were about 130,000 clones; around 87% of them appeared once. Together, the top ten hold about 10% of the sample.

According to the study, the label for this sample's time point signals: baseline before first vaccination. Vaccinee samples were obtained from the UK trials COV001 and COV002, which included a single-blind randomized controlled phase 2/3 trial of AZD1222 (ChAdOx1 nCoV-19) in healthy adults. Trial participant PBMC samples were collected at day 0 and day 28 after the second dose for TCRbeta chain sequencing. The CDR3 contains 13 residues, cysteine and phenylalanine counted. Just the 39-base CDR3 DNA is kept, in frame starting at base 1. Between the V and J ends, shortened by 5 bases and 1 base respectively, the junction contains 8 bases. The CDR1 and CDR2 encoded by the germline V gene are SGHVS and FQNEAQ. The entry originates in a study of T cell responses to AZD1222 COVID-19 vaccine (dated by TCRdb to about 2021). For context, the study as a whole: Because spike-specific TCR depth and breadth did not differ between the two schedules, AZD1222 recipients who got a second dose at roughly 4 weeks were pooled with those who got a second dose at roughly 12 weeks. A total of about 240 trial participants underwent TCR sequencing, of whom roughly 210 received two doses of AZD1222 and some 25 received two doses of the MenACWY control vaccine. Trial participants were enrolled by age into subgroups of 18-55, 56-69 and 70-plus years, and around 150, 28 and 57 TCR-sequenced participants, respectively, were included in these subgroups. Results and caveats for the whole study, not just this receptor: Participants were mostly white British and included more females than males, and it was suggested by the authors that clonal diversity may have been underestimated. No day 14 peak-response samples were available, so repertoires were characterized only after the peak T cell response. The 56-69-year group was small, and its depth increase did not reach significance, likely because of low power. Conclusions about previously exposed vaccinees are limited because only 5 or 6 AZD1222 recipients were SARS-CoV-2 seropositive at baseline. Spike-specific TCR breadth and depth rose significantly after two AZD1222 doses compared with day 0 and with MenACWY recipients. Reportedly, close to half of the unique spike-specific TCRs recognized epitopes lying outside the regions that are mutated in the B.1.351 and B.1.1.7 variants. CD4 TCRs associated with the vaccine covered the entire spike protein, and the dominant responses were in regions 160-218 and 743-854.

The sequenced sample was peripheral blood, obtained on day 0 of AZD1222 vaccination. This TCR was sampled from an adult in good health. The chain links TRBV7-8 with TRBJ1-1; a confident D gene designation cannot be given. CDR3 sequence: CASSLTKNTEAFF. At the DNA level, the sequence is TGTGCCAGCAGCCTAACTAAGAACACTGAAGCTTTCTTT.